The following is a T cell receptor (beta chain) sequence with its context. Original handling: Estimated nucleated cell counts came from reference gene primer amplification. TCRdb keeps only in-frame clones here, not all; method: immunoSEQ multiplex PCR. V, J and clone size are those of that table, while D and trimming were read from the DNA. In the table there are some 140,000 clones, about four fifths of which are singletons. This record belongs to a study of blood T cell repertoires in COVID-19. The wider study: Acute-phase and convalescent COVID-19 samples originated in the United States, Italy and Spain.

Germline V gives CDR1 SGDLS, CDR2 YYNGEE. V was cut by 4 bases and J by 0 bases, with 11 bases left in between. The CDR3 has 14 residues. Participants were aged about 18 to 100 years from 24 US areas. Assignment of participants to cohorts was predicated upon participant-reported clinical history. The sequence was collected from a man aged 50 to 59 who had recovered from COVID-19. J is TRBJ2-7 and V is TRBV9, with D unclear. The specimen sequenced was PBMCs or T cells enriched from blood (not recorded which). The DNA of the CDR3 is TGTGCCAGCAGCCCACACAGAAGCTCCTACGAGCAGTACTTC. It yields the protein CASSPHRSSYEQYF.